Presented here are 21 T cell receptor beta chains from one specimen sequenced in a study of T cells in Graves' hyperthyroidism and ophthalmopathy. TCR beta CDR3 region amplification was performed from RNA transcripts. The study used the HTBI primer set for a first-round RT-PCR of the TCR CDR3. One entry per CDR3 protein results from TCRdb running MiXCR on the multiplex PCR reads. Here the sample spans around 720,000 distinct CDR3 sequences, roughly a third being singletons. Sequencing was carried out using blood. The receptor set was obtained from a middle-aged woman with Graves' hyperthyroidism.

The V and J genes are TRBV25-1 and TRBJ1-2, with a possible D match to TRBD1 (5 bases). From germline, CDR1 is MGHDK and CDR2 SYGVNS. V lost 6 bases, J lost 6 bases, and 14 bases lay in between. CDR3 length equals 13 residues. The CDR3, as DNA: TGTGCCAGCAGCTTGTGGGGGGGGAATGGCTACACCTTC. It encodes CASSLWGGNGYTF.

The chain employs TRBV7-9 and TRBJ2-7; D possibly uses TRBD1 or TRBD2 (5 bases each). This CDR3 is 14 amino acids long. The V gene's germline CDR1 is SEHNR and CDR2 FQNEAQ (reference sequence). Deletions cut 6 bases from V and 2 bases from J, with 14 bases between. CDR3 region: CASRPPGRAYEQYF. In DNA form, the CDR3 reads TGTGCCAGCAGACCTCCGGGACGGGCCTACGAGCAGTACTTC.

V gene TRBV7-2 combines with J gene TRBJ2-7; unclear D gene. The ends were cut back, 1 base at V and 6 bases at J, with 19 bases in the middle. There are 16 residues in the CDR3. Germline CDR1 SGHTA, CDR2 FQGNSA. The CDR3 here is CASSLVGRPMVREQYF. The CDR3 DNA follows: TGTGCCAGCAGCTTAGTCGGCCGTCCGATGGTACGCGAGCAGTACTTC. Filled out from reference TRBV7-2 and TRBJ2-7, the complete variable domain reads GAGVSQSPSNKVTEKGKDVELRCDPISGHTALYWYRQSLGQGLEFLIYFQGNSAPDKSGLPSDRFSAERTGGSVSTLTIQRTQQEDSAVYLCASSLVGRPMVREQYFGPGTRLTVT.

This clonotype showed up many times. This rearrangement joins TRBV7-9 to TRBJ1-1; perhaps TRBD1 as D (5 bases). V lost 5 bases to trimming and J lost 6 bases, with 10 bases between them. The CDR3 spans 12 residues. Germline values: CDR1 SEHNR, CDR2 FQNEAQ (reference sequence). The CDR3 reads CASSPGRAEAFF. The CDR3 coding sequence is TGTGCCAGCAGCCCAGGGCGGGCTGAAGCTTTCTTT.

This clonotype was counted ten times or more. The conserved phenylalanine or tryptophan normally closing the CDR3 is absent here, so this likely arose from a read error. The V gene is TRBV7-7, the J gene TRBJ2-7, with D perhaps TRBD2 (6 bases). The CDR3 covers 13 residues. In germline, CDR1 is SSHAT, CDR2 FNYEAQ (reference sequence). The CDR3 is CASSSAAGGEQYL. CDR3 bases: TGTGCTAGCAGTTCCGCAGCGGGCGGCGAGCAGTACCTC.

This clonotype was recorded at least ten times. The chain combines TRBV7-2 with TRBJ2-7, with 7 bases matching TRBD1. The CDR3 has 16 residues. Germline loops: CDR1 SGHTA, CDR2 FQGNSA. Trimming at V came to 4 bases and at J to 2 bases, leaving 11 bases not matched to a gene. The CDR3 DNA is TGTGCCAGCAGCTCCTACCGGGACAGCAAGGCCTACGAGCAGTACTTC. It yields the protein CASSSYRDSKAYEQYF.

This clonotype was recorded a few times. J is TRBJ1-1 and V is TRBV7-3, with D perhaps TRBD1 (6 bases). With 6 bases removed from V and 1 base from J, the gap between germline ends came to 15 bases. This CDR3 contains 15 residues. Germline-derived CDR1 and CDR2 are SGHTA and FQGTGA. CDR3 amino acids: CASRPPTGPNTEAFF. In DNA, the CDR3 is TGTGCCAGCAGGCCTCCGACAGGACCGAACACTGAAGCTTTCTTT.

This sequence joins TRBV14 and TRBJ2-5; maybe TRBD2 (6 bases). The V gene's germline CDR1 is SGHDN and CDR2 FVKESK. This CDR3 region has 15 residues. Trimming removed 4 bases from V and 1 base from J, with 13 bases in between. In DNA form, the CDR3 reads TGTGCCAGCAGCCGGGGAGGAAATCGCCAAGAGACCCAGTACTTC. Protein product: CASSRGGNRQETQYF.

This clonotype was detected a few times. The chain carries TRBV7-8 and TRBJ2-7; 8 bases align to TRBD1. V lost 9 bases, J lost 0 bases, and 4 bases stayed unmatched. The CDR3 length is 13 residues. CDR1 is SGHVS and CDR2 is FQNEAQ in the germline V gene. CDR3 nucleotides: TGTGCCAGTCAGGGGGCGAGCTCCTACGAGCAGTACTTC. Protein: CASQGASSYEQYF.

V is TRBV6-2 or TRBV6-3 and J is TRBJ2-1; D call uncertain. V was trimmed by 6 bases and J by 4 bases, leaving 7 bases between them. Germline V CDR1 and CDR2: MNHEY, SVGEGT. CDR3 length: 12 amino acids. CDR3 residues: CASSPEYNEQFF. Written as DNA, the CDR3 is TGTGCCAGCAGCCCCGAGTACAATGAGCAGTTCTTC.

CDR3 protein: CSARSGTSGATPFF. DNA for the CDR3: TGCAGTGCTAGATCCGGGACTAGCGGGGCGACTCCGTTTTTT. The chain couples TRBV20-1 to TRBJ2-2; 13 bases agree with TRBD2. The CDR3 loop spans 14 amino acids. J lost 16 bases, V lost 2 bases, and 10 bases had no gene match. Germline CDR1 and CDR2: DFQATT and SNEGSKA (reference sequence).

On this clonotype: Since a much larger clone is just one base distant, this may be a read error. The V and J genes are TRBV29-1 and TRBJ2-5; D might be TRBD2 (5 bases). The CDR3 is 15 residues long. Trimming shortened V by 5 bases and J by 5 bases, and 21 bases separated the two germline ends. Per germline, CDR1 SQVTM and CDR2 ANQGSEA. Here the CDR3 DNA reads TGCAGCGTTCAGGTCGGCGGGTTTGTTACTGAGACCCAGTACTTC. Residues: CSVQVGGFVTETQYF.

The gene calls are TRBV10-3 and TRBJ1-2, with D maybe TRBD1 (6 bases). CDR3 size: 11 residues. V was pared by 6 bases and J by 8 bases, with 10 bases between. CDR1 is ENHRY, CDR2 SYGVKD, per germline. The DNA for the CDR3 is TGTGCCATCAGCTTAGACAGGGGCTACACCTTC. Its translation is CAISLDRGYTF.

The rearrangement uses TRBV10-3 and TRBJ2-2; 10 bases agree with TRBD1. Germline loops: CDR1 ENHRY, CDR2 SYGVKD. This CDR3 is built from 13 residues. After removal of 10 bases from V and 6 bases from J, the junction contained 5 bases not matched to a gene. As DNA, the CDR3 is TGTGCCAGGGGACAGGGGACGGCCGGGGAGCTGTTTTTT. Its protein product is CARGQGTAGELFF.

This clonotype has a count of ten or more. The rearrangement uses TRBV20-1 and TRBJ2-7, with D maybe TRBD2 (6 bases). The CDR3 contains 14 residues. Germline V gives CDR1 DFQATT, CDR2 SNEGSKA (reference sequence). Trimming took off 3 bases at V and 0 bases at J, with 12 bases between the two ends. This chain's CDR3 is CSARYQGGSYEQYF. The CDR3 nucleotides are TGCAGTGCTAGGTACCAGGGAGGCTCCTACGAGCAGTACTTC.

This clonotype has a handful of counts. V usage is TRBV19 and J usage is TRBJ1-2; possibly TRBD1 for D (6 bases). V lost 7 bases to trimming and J lost 4 bases, with 16 bases between them. The CDR3 is made up of 14 amino acids. Germline V gives CDR1 LNHDA, CDR2 SQIVND (reference sequence). The CDR3 region has the DNA TGTGCCAGTAAGGCTCCAGGACAGAGCTATGGCTACACCTTC. It encodes CASKAPGQSYGYTF.

This clonotype was seen a handful of times. V usage is TRBV20-1 and J usage is TRBJ2-5; D remains ambiguous. V was clipped by 3 bases and J by 4 bases, with 6 bases between them. In germline, CDR1 is DFQATT, CDR2 SNEGSKA (reference sequence). The CDR3 runs 11 residues. DNA for the CDR3: TGCAGTGCTAGGCGCCGAGAGACCCAGTACTTC. Protein sequence: CSARRRETQYF.

With regard to this clonotype: Relative to the germline gene, one junction end is altered; a read error may explain this. In DNA, the CDR3 is TGTGCCAGCGGCTCCGTGGTGTTGGATACGCAGTATTTT. Protein: CASGSVVLDTQYF. V and J are TRBV7-1 and TRBJ1-5, with no clear D. With the DNA end fitting TRBJ2-3 better, the J assignment may be wrong. TRBV7-1 is recorded as an ORF, its role being uncertain. This CDR3 spans 13 amino acids.

The chain recombines TRBV2 with TRBJ2-7, with a weak D call TRBD2 (5 bases). Germline CDR1 SNHLY, CDR2 FYNNEI. Trimming pared 5 bases from V and 2 bases from J, leaving 22 bases between. This CDR3 region has 17 residues. The CDR3 DNA follows: TGTGCCAGCAGTTGGTTAGCGAGACTCTCTGAACCCTACGAGCAGTACTTC. This gives the protein CASSWLARLSEPYEQYF.

This clonotype appeared many times. CDR3 in amino acids: CSRCGRLAGTGELFF. CDR3 nucleotide sequence: TGCAGCAGGTGTGGCCGTCTCGCGGGCACCGGGGAGCTGTTTTTT. The V gene is TRBV29-1, the J gene TRBJ2-2; perhaps TRBD2 as D (5 bases). The germline V and J ends were trimmed by 8 bases and 4 bases, with 20 bases remaining between them. Looked up from germline, CDR1 is SQVTM and CDR2 is ANQGSEA. The CDR3 is made up of 15 amino acids.

The rearrangement links TRBV7-9 to TRBJ1-1; 8 bases line up with TRBD1. J lost 4 bases, V lost 5 bases, and 15 bases had no gene match. This CDR3 spans 17 amino acids. CDR1 SEHNR and CDR2 FQNEAQ come from the germline V gene (reference sequence). CDR3 DNA: TGTGCCAGCAGCCCGGGTTCGGGCAGGGGGCAAGGCACTGAAGCTTTCTTT. Translation: CASSPGSGRGQGTEAFF.